The sequence of this TCR beta chain was determined in a study of Graves' ophthalmopathy and Graves' hyperthyroidism. Study results and limitations: The model predicted progression of ophthalmopathy with a sensitivity of roughly 70%, and its specificity was 72.22%.

It was on clinical symptoms, serum thyroxine, TRAb, thyroid ultrasound and orbital computed tomography that diagnosis relied. The CDR3 consists of 16 residues. Trimming at V came to 10 bases and at J to 0 bases, leaving 9 bases not matched to a gene. Germline V gene sequence: CDR1 MNHEY, CDR2 SMNVEV (reference sequence). The TCR beta CDR3 regions underwent amplification from RNA transcripts. First-round RT-PCR employed HTBI primers, with a second-round multiplex PCR after it. From the multiplex PCR reads, TCRdb called clonotypes with MiXCR, one entry per CDR3 protein. This sample yields 500,000 to 700,000 distinct CDR3 sequences, of which under 45% are seen a single time; about 4.2% belongs to the top ten. A remark on this clonotype: As yet, its antigen is unknown.

This sequence joins TRBV27 and TRBJ2-6; 7 bases match TRBD2. The receptor's source is an adult man with Graves' hyperthyroidism. The sequencing sample was made of peripheral blood or thyroid tissue (not recorded which). The CDR3 coding sequence is TGTGCCACACGGGGAGGGTTATACTCTGGGGCCAACGTCCTGACTTTC. This translates into CATRGGLYSGANVLTF.